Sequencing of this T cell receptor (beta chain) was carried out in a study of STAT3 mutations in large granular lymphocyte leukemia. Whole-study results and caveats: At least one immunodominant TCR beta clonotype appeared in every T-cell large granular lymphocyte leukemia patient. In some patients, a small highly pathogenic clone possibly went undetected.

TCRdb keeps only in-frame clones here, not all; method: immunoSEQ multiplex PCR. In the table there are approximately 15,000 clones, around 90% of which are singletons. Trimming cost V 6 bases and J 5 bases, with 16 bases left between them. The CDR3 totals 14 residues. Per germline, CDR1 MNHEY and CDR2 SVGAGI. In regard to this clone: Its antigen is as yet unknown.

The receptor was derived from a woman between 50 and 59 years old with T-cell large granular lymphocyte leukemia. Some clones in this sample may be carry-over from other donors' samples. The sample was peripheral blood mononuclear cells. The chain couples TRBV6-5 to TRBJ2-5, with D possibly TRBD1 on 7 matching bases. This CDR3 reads CASRATGTLETQYF. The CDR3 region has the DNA TGTGCCAGCAGGGCGACAGGGACTCTCGAGACCCAGTACTTC.